This note documents a single T cell receptor (beta chain) sequence. Its target is unknown. Documented time point: healthy volunteer bleed at 6 weeks. Unfractionated whole blood yielded total RNA. This sample was taken from a study of human T cells and chemical hapten exposure. Study-wide context: TCR yields differed between samples (mainly from small differences in pooled library volume).

Overall study findings and caveats: Among TCRs, those above 1 in 1000 frequency were unaffected by DPC sensitization.

The library tagged individual cDNA molecules with unique molecular identifiers. In the original processing: The median was about 100,000 TCRs per sample, ranging 23,224 to 690,600. TCRdb re-called the RACE reads through MiXCR, storing one row per CDR3 protein. The V and J calls shown here were made by TCRdb, not taken from the authors' results. The sample has more than 75,000 distinct CDR3 sequences, 7% to 9% seen once. The sample consisted of whole blood. This TCR was sampled from a male donor in good health. Some clones in this sample may be carry-over from other donors' samples.

The chain's CDR3 is CASSSGTGSEQYF. CDR3 coding DNA: TGCGCCAGCAGCTCCGGGACAGGGAGCGAGCAGTACTTC. The chain links TRBV5-1 to TRBJ2-7, with 9 positions matching TRBD1. Germline assignment: CDR1 SGHRS and CDR2 YFSETQ. Germline trimming cut 3 bases from V and 6 bases from J; bases unmatched to any gene: 4. This CDR3 has 13 amino acids.